The sequence of this T cell receptor (beta chain) was determined in a study of cytomegalovirus exposure and HLA in healthy donors (dated by TCRdb to 2016 to 2017). Study-wide context: According to a later analysis, the 120 or so validation repertoires were produced on the same platform as the 680 or so repertoires of the first cohort. Along with the roughly 670-subject first cohort, a separate validation cohort of over a hundred different subjects was used. To predict cytomegalovirus infection status, the study brought together high-throughput TCR immunosequencing, statistical association of individual TCRs with disease status, and machine learning. The study aimed to test whether cataloging public T cell receptors could reveal signatures of past pathogen exposure.

Separate from the approximately 730-subject first cohort, the validation cohort of about 110 subjects was the group to which the donors belonged. Results and caveats for the whole study, not just this receptor: Subsequent analysis determined that TCRs grouped into clusters in the first cohort also showed a tendency toward co-occurrence across the 120 or so validation repertoires, and 85% to 95% of cluster scores exceeded 0. In vitro tests confirmed that a few of the cytomegalovirus-associated TCR beta chains recognize cytomegalovirus antigens. Most TCR sequences were observed very rarely across donors, whereas some public TCRs were present in many individuals. It was suggested by the authors that the approach could potentially be generalized to other disease states and immunological phenotypes. All 120 or so repertoires were used to score co-occurrence in the validation cohort in a later analysis, because that analysis had no HLA typing for the cohort. In both the original and validation cohorts, the classifier was reported to diagnose cytomegalovirus status with high specificity and sensitivity. A total of around 150 TCR beta chains were listed by the study as associated with cytomegalovirus.

Worth noting for this clone: Its specific antigen is unknown. No quality values exist for individual bases; no much larger clone is one base distant.

The CDR3 contains 16 residues, cysteine and phenylalanine counted. Only the CDR3 DNA stays, 48 bases, in frame from base 1. In the germline V gene, CDR1 corresponds to SGDLS and CDR2 to YYNGEE. V is clipped by 3 bases and J by 0 bases, and the sequence between their germline boundaries is 15 bases long. Receptors were amplified or captured by the immunoSEQ multiplex PCR assay. In the paper's pipeline: A statistical classification framework was built for diagnosing cytomegalovirus status from the catalog of TCR beta chain sequences. TCRdb mirrors the immuneACCESS table, restricted to in-frame sequences. Some clones are absent from its copies; in checked studies, under half trace to an unresolved V gene, and the reason for the others is unknown. The V and J calls and the clone size are those of that table, but D and trimming were determined from the DNA. A total of roughly 77,000 clones appear in this sample, about 95% of them only once. The top ten constitute 0.69% of the sample.

Specimen: PBMCs. This sequence originates from a woman aged 18-29 years in good health and CMV-seronegative. In this chain, TRBV9 is recombined with TRBJ1-1; TRBD1 is a weak D gene call, 5 bases matching. The CDR3 reads as follows: CASSGGVGIMNTEAFF. At the DNA level, the sequence is TGTGCCAGCAGCGGGGGCGTGGGGATTATGAACACTGAAGCTTTCTTT.